The 12 T cell receptor beta chains in this list originate from one sample, sequenced in a study of shared clonotypes between healthy human individuals. TCRdb's table, derived via immunoSEQ multiplex PCR, lists solely in-frame clones and lacks some. The sample consists of 900,000 to 1,200,000 clones, approximately 80% of them appearing once. Sample: memory CD4+ T cells from PBMCs. As to subset: CD45RA-negative fraction. These TCRs come from a young man in good health. Some clones in this sample may be carry-over from other donors' samples.

This clone was detected only once. This chain connects TRBV30 to TRBJ1-2, with 9 bases fitting TRBD1. The CDR3 covers 13 residues. After removal of 1 base from V and 6 bases from J, the junction contained 3 bases not matched to a gene. From germline, CDR1 is GTSNPN and CDR2 SVGIG (reference sequence). DNA for the CDR3: TGTGCCTGGAGTGCAAGGACAGGGGATGGCTACACCTTC. It yields the protein CAWSARTGDGYTF.

The J gene is TRBJ2-5, the V gene TRBV15; 7 bases are shared with TRBD1. The germline CDR1 and CDR2 sequences are LNHNV and YYDKDF (reference sequence). The CDR3 runs 14 residues. V lost 5 bases to trimming and J lost 4 bases; unmatched junction nucleotides: 7. The CDR3 sequence is CATSRRTGPETQYF. The CDR3 nucleotides are TGTGCCACCAGCCGACGGACAGGCCCAGAGACCCAGTACTTC.

CDR3 residues: CSVEPSGRFEQYF. DNA of the CDR3: TGCAGCGTTGAGCCTAGCGGGAGGTTTGAGCAGTACTTC. The gene calls are TRBV29-1 and TRBJ2-5; 11 nucleotides agree with TRBD2. V lost 3 bases, J lost 11 bases, and 8 bases stayed unmatched. The CDR3 spans 13 residues. Germline CDR1 is SQVTM and CDR2 is ANQGSEA. Filled out from reference TRBV29-1 and TRBJ2-5, the complete variable domain reads SAVISQKPSRDICQRGTSLTIQCQVDSQVTMMFWYRQQPGQSLTLIATANQGSEATYESGFVIDKFPISRPNLTFSTLTVSNMSPEDSSIYLCSVEPSGRFEQYFGPGTRLLVL.

The chain has TRBV18 and TRBJ2-7; no clear D. The ends were cut back, 3 bases at V and 2 bases at J, with 11 bases in the middle. The CDR3 spans 14 residues. Per the germline V gene, CDR1 is KGHSH and CDR2 is LQKENI. CDR3 sequence: CASSPLEGPYEQYF. CDR3 DNA sequence: TGTGCCAGCTCACCTCTGGAAGGGCCCTACGAGCAGTACTTC.

The genes are TRBV21-1 and TRBJ2-7; TRBD2 is taken as the D call from the table, unchecked against the DNA. TRBV21-1 is listed as a pseudogene. The CDR3 extends over 15 amino acids. DNA for the CDR3: TGTGCCAGCAGCAAAATTCCTAGCGGTCGGCGCGAGCAGTACTTC. Amino acid sequence: CASSKIPSGRREQYF.

On this clone: A single base separates this from a much larger clone, so it may be a read error. The chain has TRBV7-9 and TRBJ1-5; D is unresolved. Germline CDR1 reads SEHNR; CDR2 reads FQNEAQ (reference sequence). The CDR3 runs to 14 residues. V was clipped by 7 bases and J by 2 bases, with 12 bases between them. The CDR3 nucleotides read TGTGCCAGCAATAGAGGTGGGGGCAATCAGCCCCAGCATTTT. Protein: CASNRGGGNQPQHF.

The rearrangement joins TRBV2 to TRBJ2-2; the D gene could be TRBD1 or TRBD2 (5 bases each). Looked up from germline, CDR1 is SNHLY and CDR2 is FYNNEI. The CDR3 runs to 15 residues. V lost 7 bases and J lost 6, with 18 bases in between. The CDR3 DNA is TGTGCCAGCACCAACCCGGGACGGAAGGCCGGGGAGCTGTTTTTT. Its protein is CASTNPGRKAGELFF.

The chain is built from TRBV6-6 and TRBJ2-7, with unresolved D. The CDR3 contains 14 residues. Between the trimmed V and J ends, which lost 5 bases and 6 bases, there was a span of 17 bases. The germline V gene has CDR1 MNHNY and CDR2 SVGAGI (reference sequence). CDR3 DNA sequence: TGTGCCAGCAGTGGAAGTTATATGGTTGGCGAGCAGTACTTC. It translates to CASSGSYMVGEQYF.

The chain recombines TRBV11-2 with TRBJ1-1; D unresolved. CDR3 length equals 13 residues. Germline V CDR1 and CDR2: SGHAT, FQNNGV. Trimming took 2 bases from V and 0 from J, leaving 4 bases between them. CDR3 sequence reads: CASSLTMNTEAFF. CDR3 bases: TGTGCCAGCAGCTTAACTATGAACACTGAAGCTTTCTTT.

The chain links TRBV28 to TRBJ2-7; D ambiguous. Germline loops: CDR1 MDHEN, CDR2 SYDVKM. Trimming removed 7 bases at V and 2 bases at J, with 15 bases between. The CDR3 sequence is 14 residues long. In DNA form, the CDR3 reads TGTGCCAGCACGGGTCAGGTCCTTCCCTACGAGCAGTACTTC. The encoded protein is CASTGQVLPYEQYF. Full variable domain (rest looked up from reference TRBV28 and TRBJ2-7): DVKVTQSSRYLVKRTGEKVFLECVQDMDHENMFWYRQDPGLGLRLIYFSYDVKMKEKGDIPEGYSVSREKKERFSLILESASTNQTSMYLCASTGQVLPYEQYFGPGTRLTVT.

CDR3 nucleotides: TGTGCCAGCAGCTCTCTGACAGGGATTTTCCACCTAAACACCGGGGAGCTGTTTTTT. Residues: CASSSLTGIFHLNTGELFF. V and J are TRBV7-9 and TRBJ2-2, with 7 bases identical to TRBD1. The germline gives CDR1 SEHNR, CDR2 FQNEAQ (reference sequence). The CDR3 covers 19 residues. The V segment lost 4 bases and the J segment 2 bases; nucleotides outside the gene matches: 16.

A word on this clone: Being one base from a much bigger clone, this may be a read error. This chain links TRBV10-1 with TRBJ2-1; D possibly corresponds to TRBD2 (6 bases). The CDR3 spans 16 residues. Germline CDR1 WNHNN, CDR2 SYGVQD (reference sequence). The CDR3 sequence: CASGDPRVRDGNEQFF. The CDR3 region has the DNA TGCGCCAGCGGTGATCCGCGGGTGCGGGACGGCAATGAGCAGTTCTTC.